This TCR beta chain originates from a study of cytomegalovirus exposure and HLA in healthy donors. It was with 60 Vbeta and 13 Jbeta primers that the PCR ran. The repertoire was sequenced with immunoSEQ multiplex PCR; TCRdb's copy has only in-frame clones and lacks some. The data hold about 160,000 clones, with over 80% observed a single time. CDR1 is LNHDA and CDR2 is SQIVND in the germline V gene (reference sequence). V shed 3 bases and J 7 bases; nucleotides not matched to a gene: 10. The CDR3 runs 15 residues. This chain uses TRBV19 with TRBJ1-2; 8 nucleotides agree with TRBD1. Material: PBMCs. The receptor was derived from a woman younger than 30 in good health and CMV-seronegative. The CDR3 sequence is CASSIHRDRSGGYTF. The CDR3 coding sequence is TGTGCCAGTAGTATCCACCGGGACAGGTCCGGTGGCTACACCTTC.